A single sample is the source of the 5 T cell receptor beta chains below, sequenced in a study of breast tumors, draining lymph nodes, adjacent tissues. Axillary draining lymph nodes of breast cancer patients supplied the node samples. TCRdb ran MiXCR on the multiplex PCR reads and lists one entry per CDR3 protein. The repertoire consists of around 140,000 distinct CDR3 sequences, with 20% to 25% occurring once and the leading ten covering about 2.4%. The sample comprised axillary lymph node tissue. These receptors were obtained from a female donor with breast cancer. Some clones in this sample may be carry-over from other donors' samples.

This clonotype was seen many times. This chain uses TRBV19 with TRBJ1-6; D is ambiguous. This CDR3 contains 14 residues. Germline V CDR1 and CDR2: LNHDA, SQIVND (reference sequence). V was trimmed by 1 base and J by 10 bases, leaving 11 bases between them. CDR3 in DNA: TGTGCCAGTAGTATAGGGGCGCCGGAATCACCCCTCCACTTT. This translates into CASSIGAPESPLHF.

The rearrangement joins TRBV7-9 to TRBJ2-3; D remains ambiguous. The V gene lost 5 bases and the J gene lost 5 bases, with 14 bases spanning the gap. This CDR3 region has 14 residues. Germline CDR1 reads SEHNR; CDR2 reads FQNEAQ (reference sequence). CDR3: CASSPWPEKDTQYF. CDR3 nucleotide sequence: TGTGCCAGCAGCCCCTGGCCCGAGAAAGATACGCAGTATTTT. The variable domain in full, with the rest retrieved from reference TRBV7-9 and TRBJ2-3, is DTGVSQNPRHKITKRGQNVTFRCDPISEHNRLYWYRQTLGQGPEFLTYFQNEAQLEKSRLLSDRFSAERPKGSFSTLEIQRTEQGDSAMYLCASSPWPEKDTQYFGPGTRLTVL.

At least ten counts were recorded for this clonotype. The chain couples TRBV6-5 to TRBJ1-2; D not resolved. CDR1 MNHEY and CDR2 SVGAGI come from the germline V gene. Between the trimmed V and J ends, which lost 6 bases and 5 bases, there was a span of 13 bases. The CDR3 length is 13 residues. The CDR3 spells CASRMDGRYGYTF. The CDR3 bases are TGTGCCAGCAGGATGGACGGGAGATATGGCTACACCTTC.

With regard to this clonotype: A much larger clonotype is one base distant, so this may be a read error. The CDR3 does not end in the conserved phenylalanine or tryptophan, so this is likely a read error. V usage is TRBV4-1 and J usage is TRBJ1-5; perhaps TRBD1 as D (6 bases). Per germline, CDR1 MGHRA and CDR2 YSYEKL. The V end lost 1 base, the J end lost 7 bases, and 14 bases lay between the germline ends. The CDR3 runs 15 residues. CDR3 coding DNA: TGCGCCAGCAGCCAAGGGGGGGCATCGGGCCAGCCCCAGCATGTT. It encodes CASSQGGASGQPQHV.

This clonotype has at least ten counts. V usage is TRBV29-1 and J usage is TRBJ2-7, with D possibly being TRBD2 (6 bases). The CDR3 consists of 13 residues. Per the germline V gene, CDR1 is SQVTM and CDR2 is ANQGSEA. Trimming shortened V by 7 bases and J by 6 bases, and 19 bases separated the two germline ends. The DNA of the CDR3 is TGCAGCGCCGGGACTCCTCCACTTGGCGAGCAGTACTTC. Translated: CSAGTPPLGEQYF.